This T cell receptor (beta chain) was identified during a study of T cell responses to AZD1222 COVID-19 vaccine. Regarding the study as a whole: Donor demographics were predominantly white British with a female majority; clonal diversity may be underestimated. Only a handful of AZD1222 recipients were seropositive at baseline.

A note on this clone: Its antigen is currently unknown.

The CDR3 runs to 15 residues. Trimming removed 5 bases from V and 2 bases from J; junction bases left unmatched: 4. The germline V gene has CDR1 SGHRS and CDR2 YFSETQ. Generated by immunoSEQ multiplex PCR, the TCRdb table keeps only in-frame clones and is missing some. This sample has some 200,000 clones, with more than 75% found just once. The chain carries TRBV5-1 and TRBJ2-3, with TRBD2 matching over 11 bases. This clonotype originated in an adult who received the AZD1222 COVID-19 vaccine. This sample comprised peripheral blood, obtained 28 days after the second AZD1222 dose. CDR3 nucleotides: TGCGCCAGCAGATTACTAGCGGGGGACACAGATACGCAGTATTTT. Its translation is CASRLLAGDTDTQYF. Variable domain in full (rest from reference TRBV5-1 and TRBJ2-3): KAGVTQTPRYLIKTRGQQVTLSCSPISGHRSVSWYQQTPGQGLQFLFEYFSETQRNKGNFPGRFSGRQFSNSRSEMNVSTLELGDSALYLCASRLLAGDTDTQYFGPGTRLTVL.